These T cell receptor beta chains were read from a single sample in a study of blood T cell repertoires in COVID-19. Some clones are missing from TCRdb's copy, which holds only in-frame ones; the method was immunoSEQ multiplex PCR. This table holds roughly 210,000 clones, 88% found once. The sequencing sample was made of peripheral blood. The receptors stem from a man aged 70 or older with acute or convalescent COVID-19. Both conserved end residues are part of each CDR3. The order of the fields is clone size, J gene, D gene, V gene, CDR3 DNA, CDR3 protein. D genes are given only for firm matches. Where a row states a size, it is once, few, many or the class of an expanded clone; other rows omit it.

abundance: few; j_gene: TRBJ1-5; d_gene: -; v_gene: TRBV6-5; CDR3nt: TGTGCCAGCAGCGAGATCCCATACCAGCATTTT; CDR3aa: CASSEIPYQHF
abundance: -; j_gene: TRBJ2-7; d_gene: TRBD1; v_gene: TRBV29-1; CDR3nt: TGCAGCGCTGAGACAGGGGGCTACGAGCAGTACTTC; CDR3aa: CSAETGGYEQYF
abundance: -; j_gene: TRBJ1-5; d_gene: TRBD1; v_gene: TRBV27; CDR3nt: TGTGCCAGCAGTCACCTGACAGGGAATCAGCCCCAGCATTTT; CDR3aa: CASSHLTGNQPQHF
abundance: -; j_gene: TRBJ2-1; d_gene: TRBD2; v_gene: TRBV10-1; CDR3nt: TGCGCCAGCAGTGAGTCCCGTCTAGCGGGACCCGGTGAGCAGTTCTTC; CDR3aa: CASSESRLAGPGEQFF
abundance: -; j_gene: TRBJ1-1; d_gene: -; v_gene: TRBV7-3; CDR3nt: TGTGCCAGCAGCACAGGAAAGGGGACTGAAGCTTTCTTT; CDR3aa: CASSTGKGTEAFF
abundance: -; j_gene: TRBJ2-5; d_gene: TRBD1; v_gene: TRBV18; CDR3nt: TGTGCCAGCTCACCGGACAGGGCGGGAAGGGAGACCCAGTACTTC; CDR3aa: CASSPDRAGRETQYF
abundance: few; j_gene: TRBJ1-1; d_gene: -; v_gene: TRBV4-1; CDR3nt: TGCGCCAGCAGCCCGCACCTAGACAGCATGAACACTGAAGCTTTCTTT; CDR3aa: CASSPHLDSMNTEAFF
abundance: -; j_gene: TRBJ2-1; d_gene: -; v_gene: TRBV29-1; CDR3nt: TGCAGCGTTGTGGAGTATCGGGAGCAGTTCTTC; CDR3aa: CSVVEYREQFF
abundance: once; j_gene: TRBJ2-2; d_gene: -; v_gene: TRBV15; CDR3nt: TGTGCCACCAGCAGGACTGCGAGCACCGGGGAGCTGTTTTTT; CDR3aa: CATSRTASTGELFF
abundance: -; j_gene: TRBJ1-1; d_gene: -; v_gene: TRBV28; CDR3nt: TGTGCCAGCGAGACTGGCACTGAAGCTTTCTTT; CDR3aa: CASETGTEAFF
abundance: -; j_gene: TRBJ1-1; d_gene: -; v_gene: TRBV6-5; CDR3nt: TGTGCCAGCAGTTTACAGGGTCCTAACACTGAAGCTTTCTTT; CDR3aa: CASSLQGPNTEAFF
abundance: -; j_gene: TRBJ2-7; d_gene: -; v_gene: TRBV7-2; CDR3nt: TGTGCCAGCAGCTCCAGCGGAGGATGGTCCGAGCAGTACTTC; CDR3aa: CASSSSGGWSEQYF
abundance: -; j_gene: TRBJ2-7; d_gene: TRBD2; v_gene: TRBV28; CDR3nt: TGTGCCAGCAGTTTGGGGGGGTCAGAAGTGTACGAGCAGTACTTC; CDR3aa: CASSLGGSEVYEQYF
abundance: -; j_gene: TRBJ1-2; d_gene: TRBD1; v_gene: TRBV2; CDR3nt: TGTGCCAGCAGTGTGGACAGGACGAGGTATGGCTACACCTTC; CDR3aa: CASSVDRTRYGYTF
abundance: -; j_gene: TRBJ2-1; d_gene: -; v_gene: TRBV4-3; CDR3nt: TGCGCCAGCAGCCAAGATGAGGGTGCCGCCTGGGAGCAGTTCTTC; CDR3aa: CASSQDEGAAWEQFF
abundance: -; j_gene: TRBJ1-2; d_gene: -; v_gene: TRBV3-1/TRBV3-2; CDR3nt: TGTGCCAGCAGCCAAGCCAGATTGAGCTACACCTTC; CDR3aa: CASSQARLSYTF
abundance: -; j_gene: TRBJ1-2; d_gene: TRBD1; v_gene: TRBV7-9; CDR3nt: TGTGCCAGCAGCTTAGAAACAGGGGTAGGCTACACCTTC; CDR3aa: CASSLETGVGYTF
abundance: -; j_gene: TRBJ1-1; d_gene: -; v_gene: TRBV2; CDR3nt: TGTGCCAGCAATTTACAGGGACTATCCTTAAACACTGAAGCTTTCTTT; CDR3aa: CASNLQGLSLNTEAFF
abundance: -; j_gene: TRBJ1-1; d_gene: -; v_gene: TRBV19; CDR3nt: TGTGCCAGTAGTATGCCCGGGTACCAAACACAAGCTTTCTTT; CDR3aa: CASSMPGYQTQAFF
abundance: -; j_gene: TRBJ2-3; d_gene: TRBD2; v_gene: TRBV19; CDR3nt: TGTGCCAGTAGTATCCCTCGACTAGCAGTTAGCACAGATACGCAGTATTTT; CDR3aa: CASSIPRLAVSTDTQYF
abundance: -; j_gene: TRBJ1-2; d_gene: -; v_gene: TRBV5-4; CDR3nt: TGTGCCAGCAGCTTACAGGGTACTGGTGGCTACACCTTC; CDR3aa: CASSLQGTGGYTF
abundance: -; j_gene: TRBJ2-1; d_gene: -; v_gene: TRBV7-8; CDR3nt: TGTGCCAGCGGCCGTCAGCGGCAATTCTCCTACAATGAGCAGTTCTTC; CDR3aa: CASGRQRQFSYNEQFF
abundance: -; j_gene: TRBJ2-1; d_gene: -; v_gene: TRBV11-2; CDR3nt: TGTGCCAGCAGCTTAGCGGGAGAATTGTCCAATGAGCAGTTCTTC; CDR3aa: CASSLAGELSNEQFF
abundance: -; j_gene: TRBJ2-7; d_gene: TRBD1; v_gene: TRBV11-1; CDR3nt: TGTGCCAGTGCACAGGGGTATCGGGGCGAGCAGTACTTC; CDR3aa: CASAQGYRGEQYF
abundance: -; j_gene: TRBJ2-7; d_gene: TRBD1; v_gene: TRBV16; CDR3nt: TGTGCCAGCAGCCCCCGACAGGGGTGGTACTTC; CDR3aa: CASSPRQGWYF
abundance: -; j_gene: TRBJ2-1; d_gene: TRBD2; v_gene: TRBV6-4; CDR3nt: TGTGCCAGCAGTGTGGGTAGCGGGAGTTTGGGTGAGCAGTTCTTC; CDR3aa: CASSVGSGSLGEQFF
abundance: -; j_gene: TRBJ1-1; d_gene: -; v_gene: TRBV18; CDR3nt: TGTGCCAGCTCAGCGAGTCCCGGGAACACTGAAGCTTTCTTT; CDR3aa: CASSASPGNTEAFF
abundance: -; j_gene: TRBJ1-4; d_gene: TRBD1; v_gene: TRBV4-2; CDR3nt: TGTGCCAGCAGCCAAGATCTCACAGGGGGTGTTGAAAAACTGTTTTTT; CDR3aa: CASSQDLTGGVEKLFF
abundance: -; j_gene: TRBJ2-7; d_gene: TRBD2; v_gene: TRBV7-2; CDR3nt: TGTGCCAGCAGCCAAAGCTGGGGGGAGGGCCGAAGAGAGCAGTACTTC; CDR3aa: CASSQSWGEGRREQYF
abundance: -; j_gene: TRBJ1-2; d_gene: -; v_gene: TRBV3-1/TRBV3-2; CDR3nt: TGTGCCAGCAGCCAAGATCCGCAGGGTGGCTACACCTTC; CDR3aa: CASSQDPQGGYTF
abundance: -; j_gene: TRBJ2-5; d_gene: -; v_gene: TRBV12-3/TRBV12-4; CDR3nt: TGTGCCAGCAGTTTCAGGTACCAAGAGACCCAGTACTTC; CDR3aa: CASSFRYQETQYF
abundance: -; j_gene: TRBJ2-2; d_gene: -; v_gene: TRBV7-2; CDR3nt: TGTGCCAGCAGCACCGGGACACTCAACACCGGGGAGCTGTTTTTT; CDR3aa: CASSTGTLNTGELFF
abundance: -; j_gene: TRBJ2-1; d_gene: -; v_gene: TRBV7-2; CDR3nt: TGTGCCAGCAGCCCCCACCGCGGGAAAGGGTCCTACAATGAGCAGTTCTTC; CDR3aa: CASSPHRGKGSYNEQFF
abundance: -; j_gene: TRBJ1-2; d_gene: -; v_gene: TRBV19; CDR3nt: TGTGCCAGTAGTATATTAGGAGTCGGTTTGGGGCGAAACTATGGCTACACCTTC; CDR3aa: CASSILGVGLGRNYGYTF
abundance: -; j_gene: TRBJ2-7; d_gene: TRBD2; v_gene: TRBV18; CDR3nt: TGTGCCAGCTCACCTGCCGAGTGGGCGGGAGGGCACGAGCAGTACTTC; CDR3aa: CASSPAEWAGGHEQYF
abundance: -; j_gene: TRBJ2-2; d_gene: TRBD2; v_gene: TRBV5-1; CDR3nt: TGCGCCAGCAGCGAAGCGGGAGGGGACACCGGGGAGCTGTTTTTT; CDR3aa: CASSEAGGDTGELFF
abundance: -; j_gene: TRBJ2-5; d_gene: TRBD2; v_gene: TRBV9; CDR3nt: TGTGCCAGCAGCGTAGCGGGAGGCCTCCAAGAGACCCAGTACTTC; CDR3aa: CASSVAGGLQETQYF